What follows are 26 T cell receptor beta chains derived from one specimen sequenced in a study of technical replicates of blood from several donors. Repertoires were generated with immunoSEQ multiplex PCR, while TCRdb's copy carries only in-frame clones and drops some. The sample lists tens of thousands of clones; 75% to 90% were seen once. The sequenced sample was T cells isolated from PBMCs. The receptor source for this set is a human donor in good health.

The rearrangement links TRBV6-5 to TRBJ2-2, with TRBD2 matching over 8 bases. The CDR3 sequence is 13 residues long. The V segment lost 11 bases and the J segment 5 bases; nucleotides outside the gene matches: 7. CDR1 MNHEY and CDR2 SVGAGI come from the germline V gene. CDR3 residues: CASSGGKTGELFF. For the CDR3, the DNA is TGTGCCTCATCGGGGGGGAAAACCGGGGAGCTGTTTTTT.

This clone was counted once. This chain connects TRBV6-6 to TRBJ1-1; D remains unclear. The length of the CDR3 is 14 residues. Trimming removed 0 bases at V and 3 bases at J, with 8 bases between. The V gene's germline CDR1 is MNHNY and CDR2 SVGAGI (reference sequence). The CDR3 protein is CASSYSKPDTEAFF. In DNA form, the CDR3 reads TGTGCCAGCAGTTACTCGAAGCCGGACACTGAAGCTTTCTTT.

This rearrangement joins TRBV9 to TRBJ2-2, with D unclear. V was pared by 3 bases and J by 7 bases, with 13 bases between. Germline V lookup: CDR1 SGDLS, CDR2 YYNGEE. This CDR3 contains 14 residues. The CDR3 coding sequence is TGTGCCAGCAGCGCCCCTAGAAGTAACGGGGAGCTGTTTTTT. It is translated as CASSAPRSNGELFF.

The chain joins TRBV9 to TRBJ2-1, with D unclear. Germline loops: CDR1 SGDLS, CDR2 YYNGEE. This CDR3 is built from 12 residues. The V and J ends lost 1 base and 8 bases respectively, with 7 bases between them. CDR3 nucleotide sequence: TGTGCCAGCAGCGTATTAACGGATGAGCAGTTCTTC. This gives the protein CASSVLTDEQFF. Full variable domain (remainder filled in from reference TRBV9 and TRBJ2-1): DSGVTQTPKHLITATGQRVTLRCSPRSGDLSVYWYQQSLDQGLQFLIQYYNGEERAKGNILERFSAQQFPDLHSELNLSSLELGDSALYFCASSVLTDEQFFGPGTRLTVL.

The chain combines TRBV2 with TRBJ1-1; 7 nucleotides match TRBD1. CDR3 length: 12 residues. The trim removed 6 bases at V and 4 bases at J, leaving 2 bases unmatched. Germline loops: CDR1 SNHLY, CDR2 FYNNEI. This CDR3 is CASRAGGTEAFF. CDR3 in DNA: TGTGCCAGCAGAGCAGGGGGCACTGAAGCTTTCTTT. Supplemented by reference TRBV2 and TRBJ1-1, the full variable domain reads EPEVTQTPSHQVTQMGQEVILRCVPISNHLYFYWYRQILGQKVEFLVSFYNNEISEKSEIFDDQFSVERPDGSNFTLKIRSTKLEDSAMYFCASRAGGTEAFFGQGTRLTVV.

The chain joins TRBV28 to TRBJ1-3; the D is unclear. The germline CDR1 and CDR2 sequences are MDHEN and SYDVKM. V lost 5 bases to trimming and J lost 2 bases, with 10 bases between them. CDR3 size: 14 residues. The CDR3 DNA reads TGTGCCAGCAGTGATCTTAGAACTGGAAACACCATATATTTT. It encodes CASSDLRTGNTIYF.

This chain uses TRBV2 with TRBJ1-1; 8 bases align to TRBD1. The CDR3 extends over 12 amino acids. The V and J ends lost 4 bases and 10 bases, in that order; junction bases with no gene match: 5. Germline lookup yields CDR1 SNHLY and CDR2 FYNNEI. The CDR3 reads CASSARQGTAFF. The CDR3 nucleotides read TGTGCCAGCAGTGCCCGACAGGGGACAGCTTTCTTT.

The rearrangement joins TRBV28 to TRBJ1-2; D gene unclear. The V gene's germline CDR1 is MDHEN and CDR2 SYDVKM. V was pared by 5 bases and J by 5 bases, with 18 bases between. This CDR3 is 15 amino acids long. DNA of the CDR3: TGTGCCAGCAGTCCCCCACCTCCAGCGAGATATGGCTACACCTTC. Translated, it gives CASSPPPPARYGYTF.

The gene calls are TRBV6-1 and TRBJ2-7; D is possibly TRBD2 (5 bases). Germline CDR1 is MNHNS and CDR2 is SASEGT. V shed 7 bases and J shed 2 bases, with 15 bases lying between them. This CDR3 is 14 amino acids long. CDR3 protein: CASIPGLVPYEQYF. The CDR3 nucleotides are TGTGCCAGCATTCCCGGACTGGTACCCTACGAGCAGTACTTC.

The V and J genes are TRBV5-4 and TRBJ2-7; D unclear. V dropped 0 bases and J dropped 1 base, with 11 bases sitting between them. The CDR3 is 15 residues long. The germline V gene encodes CDR1 SGHNT and CDR2 YYREEE (reference sequence). CDR3 in amino acids: CASSLDSFISYEQYF. The CDR3 DNA is TGTGCCAGCAGCTTGGACAGTTTCATTTCCTACGAGCAGTACTTC.

The rearrangement uses TRBV9 and TRBJ2-2, with D perhaps TRBD2 (6 bases). V was pared by 1 base and J by 3 bases, with 13 bases between. Germline values: CDR1 SGDLS, CDR2 YYNGEE. CDR3 length equals 16 residues. CDR3 DNA: TGTGCCAGCAGCGTAAGGAGGGATTCGGACACCGGGGAGCTGTTTTTT. It is translated as CASSVRRDSDTGELFF.

The V call is TRBV11-3, the J call TRBJ1-1; no reliable D call. Germline V lookup: CDR1 SGHNT, CDR2 YENEEA. The CDR3 extends over 13 amino acids. Trimming stripped 1 base from V and 10 bases from J, with 13 bases between. Here the CDR3 reads CASSLGTANPAFF. The CDR3 DNA reads as TGTGCCAGCAGCTTAGGCACCGCTAATCCAGCTTTCTTT.

The chain uses TRBV9 and TRBJ2-1, with 10 bases that match TRBD2. The CDR3 consists of 17 residues. CDR1 SGDLS and CDR2 YYNGEE come from the germline V gene. The V segment lost 4 bases and the J segment 0 bases; nucleotides outside the gene matches: 7. The CDR3 nucleotides read TGTGCCAGCAGCCCCCCTAGCGGGAGTTACTCCTACAATGAGCAGTTCTTC. Translating gives CASSPPSGSYSYNEQFF.

The chain joins TRBV6-1 to TRBJ1-5; possible D gene TRBD1, 5 bases. Between the trimmed V and J ends, which lost 4 bases and 5 bases, there was a span of 9 bases. CDR1 is MNHNS, CDR2 SASEGT, per germline. The CDR3 sequence is 13 residues long. CDR3 residues: CASSGRGYQPQHF. The CDR3 DNA sequence: TGTGCCAGCAGTGGACGGGGGTATCAGCCCCAGCATTTT.

In this sample, this clone turned up once. The chain combines TRBV7-8 with TRBJ2-2, with a weak D call TRBD2 (6 bases). Trimming took 5 bases from V and 3 from J, leaving 16 bases between them. The CDR3 totals 16 residues. Germline CDR1 and CDR2: SGHVS and FQNEAQ. The CDR3 DNA reads as TGTGCCAGCAGCACCTTAGCGGTTCTTCACACCGGGGAGCTGTTTTTT. It specifies CASSTLAVLHTGELFF.

The table lists this clone with a few counts. J is TRBJ1-2 and V is TRBV10-3, with D hard to call. The CDR3 extends over 15 amino acids. The germline CDR1 and CDR2 sequences are ENHRY and SYGVKD. V shed 3 bases and J shed 0 bases, with 11 bases lying between them. CDR3 sequence reads: CAISDPPVANYGYTF. The CDR3 region has the DNA TGTGCCATCAGTGATCCCCCGGTAGCTAACTATGGCTACACCTTC.

This clone occurred once. The rearrangement uses TRBV9 and TRBJ2-7; 7 bases match TRBD2. The CDR3 covers 15 residues. Per germline, CDR1 SGDLS and CDR2 YYNGEE. The V gene end was trimmed by 0 bases and the J gene end by 3 bases; junction bases not matched to a gene: 6. The CDR3 region has the DNA TGTGCCAGCAGCGTAGCTGCGGGAGCGTTCTACGAGCAGTACTTC. It yields the protein CASSVAAGAFYEQYF.

The CDR3 region is CATSTTSGQETQYF. CDR3 coding DNA: TGTGCCACCAGCACCACTAGCGGCCAAGAGACCCAGTACTTC. The V and J genes are TRBV15 and TRBJ2-5, with 8 bases fitting TRBD2. The CDR3 extends over 14 amino acids. CDR1 and CDR2 from the germline V gene are LNHNV and YYDKDF (reference sequence). V gave up 4 bases and J gave up 1 base; unmatched junction bases: 2.

This clone was seen a few times. V gene TRBV10-1 combines with J gene TRBJ1-5, with D possibly matching TRBD1 (6 bases). This CDR3 is 11 amino acids long. V was shortened by 10 bases and J by 5 bases, with 9 bases between the two germline ends. The germline V gene encodes CDR1 WNHNN and CDR2 SYGVQD (reference sequence). The CDR3 DNA follows: TGCGCCACCAGGGGCCATCAGCCCCAGCATTTT. This gives the protein CATRGHQPQHF.

The V and J genes are TRBV27 and TRBJ1-2; D unresolved. V was clipped by 3 bases and J by 7 bases, with 12 bases between them. Germline V gene lookup returns CDR1 MNHEY and CDR2 SMNVEV (reference sequence). The CDR3 totals 13 residues. The CDR3 nucleotides are TGTGCCAGCAGTTTGAGGAGTGGCGGTGGCTACACCTTC. Residues: CASSLRSGGGYTF.

The rearrangement joins TRBV6-6 to TRBJ1-2; no clear D. The CDR3 has 15 residues. Germline CDR1 MNHNY, CDR2 SVGAGI (reference sequence). Deletions cut 2 bases from V and 7 bases from J, with 17 bases between. The chain's CDR3 is CASSYLATSLIGYTF. The CDR3 DNA sequence: TGTGCCAGCAGTTACCTTGCCACTTCCCTTATTGGCTACACCTTC.

The chain carries TRBV7-9 and TRBJ2-1; 7 nucleotides align to TRBD2. V trimming: 7 bases; J trimming: 2 bases; junction bases outside the gene matches: 5. The CDR3 loop spans 14 amino acids. Germline assignment: CDR1 SEHNR and CDR2 FQNEAQ (reference sequence). CDR3 protein: CASTIAGAYNEQFF. The CDR3, as DNA: TGTGCCAGCACCATAGCGGGCGCCTACAATGAGCAGTTCTTC.

In DNA form, the CDR3 reads TGCGCCAGCAGCCAAGATATCAGGGCCTATGGCTACACCTTC. Protein sequence: CASSQDIRAYGYTF. V is TRBV4-1 and J is TRBJ1-2; perhaps TRBD1 as D (5 bases). Per the germline V gene, CDR1 is MGHRA and CDR2 is YSYEKL. The CDR3 loop spans 14 amino acids. Trimming pared 0 bases from V and 4 bases from J, leaving 9 bases between.

A single count supports this clone. This rearrangement joins TRBV6-5 to TRBJ2-7, with TRBD1 matching over 10 bases. CDR3 size: 15 residues. Trimming at V came to 8 bases and at J to 7 bases, leaving 14 bases not matched to a gene. Germline lookup yields CDR1 MNHEY and CDR2 SVGAGI. CDR3 sequence (DNA): TGTGCCAGCCGCCCCGGACAGGGGGTTTTTGGGGAGCAGTACTTC. Translating it yields CASRPGQGVFGEQYF.

The chain is built from TRBV9 and TRBJ2-3, with 7 bases aligning to TRBD2. Germline V gives CDR1 SGDLS, CDR2 YYNGEE. This CDR3 has 16 residues. V was pared by 3 bases and J by 4 bases, with 11 bases of the junction left unmatched. CDR3 sequence reads: CASSESVLAAADTQYF. CDR3 coding DNA: TGTGCCAGCAGCGAAAGTGTCCTAGCGGCGGCAGATACGCAGTATTTT. The whole variable domain, remainder taken from reference TRBV9 and TRBJ2-3, is DSGVTQTPKHLITATGQRVTLRCSPRSGDLSVYWYQQSLDQGLQFLIQYYNGEERAKGNILERFSAQQFPDLHSELNLSSLELGDSALYFCASSESVLAAADTQYFGPGTRLTVL.

V gene TRBV19 combines with J gene TRBJ1-1, with D tentatively TRBD1 (5 bases). Trimming stripped 4 bases from V and 2 bases from J, with 20 bases between. CDR1 LNHDA and CDR2 SQIVND come from the germline V gene (reference sequence). The CDR3 loop spans 17 amino acids. The CDR3 region has the DNA TGTGCCAGTAGTAGAGTAGGGGCCGCCGATCGTAACACTGAAGCTTTCTTT. It translates to CASSRVGAADRNTEAFF.